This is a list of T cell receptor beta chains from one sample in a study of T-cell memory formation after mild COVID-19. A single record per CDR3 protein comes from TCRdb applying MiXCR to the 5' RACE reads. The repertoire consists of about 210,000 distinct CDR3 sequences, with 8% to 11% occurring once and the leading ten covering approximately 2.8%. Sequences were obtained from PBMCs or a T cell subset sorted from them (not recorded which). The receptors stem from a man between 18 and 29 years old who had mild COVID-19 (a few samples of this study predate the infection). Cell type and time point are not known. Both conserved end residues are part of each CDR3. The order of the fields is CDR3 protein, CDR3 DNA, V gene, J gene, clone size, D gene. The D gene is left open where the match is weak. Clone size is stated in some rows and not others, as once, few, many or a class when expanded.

CDR3 protein: CASSLVGGGVTDTQYF
CDR3 DNA: TGCGCCAGCAGCTTGGTCGGGGGCGGTGTCACAGATACGCAGTATTTT
V gene: TRBV5-1
J gene: TRBJ2-3
clone size: few
D gene: -

CDR3 protein: CASSPDNSPLHF
CDR3 DNA: TGTGCCAGCAGCCCTGATAATTCACCCCTCCACTTT
V gene: TRBV7-2
J gene: TRBJ1-6
clone size: -
D gene: -

CDR3 protein: CASGLVGQGTSNQPQHF
CDR3 DNA: TGTGCTAGTGGTTTGGTGGGACAGGGAACTAGCAATCAGCCCCAGCATTTT
V gene: TRBV12-5
J gene: TRBJ1-5
clone size: few
D gene: TRBD1

CDR3 protein: CASSLRETGVNEQFF
CDR3 DNA: TGTGCCAGCTCACTGAGGGAGACAGGGGTAAATGAGCAGTTCTTC
V gene: TRBV18
J gene: TRBJ2-1
clone size: many
D gene: TRBD1

CDR3 protein: CASSFGGGSTEAFF
CDR3 DNA: TGTGCCAGCAGCTTCGGGGGTGGGAGCACTGAAGCTTTCTTT
V gene: TRBV7-3
J gene: TRBJ1-1
clone size: -
D gene: -

CDR3 protein: CASSGGLVQPQHF
CDR3 DNA: TGTGCCAGTAGTGGGGGTCTTGTTCAGCCCCAGCATTTT
V gene: TRBV19
J gene: TRBJ1-5
clone size: few
D gene: -

CDR3 protein: CSAFPGQAGVETQYF
CDR3 DNA: TGCAGTGCCTTCCCGGGACAGGCTGGTGTGGAGACCCAGTACTTC
V gene: TRBV20-1
J gene: TRBJ2-5
clone size: many
D gene: TRBD1

CDR3 protein: CASSLDPARTEAFF
CDR3 DNA: TGCGCCAGCAGCTTGGACCCAGCCCGCACTGAAGCTTTCTTT
V gene: TRBV5-1
J gene: TRBJ1-1
clone size: many
D gene: -

CDR3 protein: CSARPMDLRFLTDTQYF
CDR3 DNA: TGCAGTGCTAGACCTATGGACCTTCGTTTCTTAACAGATACGCAGTATTTT
V gene: TRBV20-1
J gene: TRBJ2-3
clone size: -
D gene: -

CDR3 protein: CASTRRTGGEGYGYTF
CDR3 DNA: TGTGCCAGCACGCGCAGGACAGGGGGCGAGGGATATGGCTACACCTTC
V gene: TRBV7-2
J gene: TRBJ1-2
clone size: few
D gene: TRBD1

CDR3 protein: CASSPAGTGAGTEAFF
CDR3 DNA: TGTGCCAGCAGTCCGGCCGGGACAGGGGCGGGCACTGAAGCTTTCTTT
V gene: TRBV6-6
J gene: TRBJ1-1
clone size: few
D gene: TRBD1

CDR3 protein: CASSLAGQGYNEQFF
CDR3 DNA: TGCGCCAGCAGCTTGGCGGGACAGGGGTACAATGAGCAGTTCTTC
V gene: TRBV5-1
J gene: TRBJ2-1
clone size: few
D gene: TRBD1

CDR3 protein: CASSLEARGINEKLFF
CDR3 DNA: TGTGCCAGCAGCTTAGAGGCTCGAGGGATTAATGAAAAACTGTTTTTT
V gene: TRBV7-9
J gene: TRBJ1-4
clone size: few
D gene: -

CDR3 protein: CASSHVDAGGTDTQYF
CDR3 DNA: TGCGCCAGCAGCCATGTTGACGCGGGGGGCACAGATACGCAGTATTTT
V gene: TRBV5-1
J gene: TRBJ2-3
clone size: few
D gene: TRBD2

CDR3 protein: CASSKDRGIYEQYF
CDR3 DNA: TGTGCCAGCAGCAAGGACAGGGGGATATACGAGCAGTACTTC
V gene: TRBV12-3/TRBV12-4
J gene: TRBJ2-7
clone size: few
D gene: TRBD1

CDR3 protein: CSVERGFGSDTQYF
CDR3 DNA: TGCAGCGTTGAACGTGGCTTCGGCTCAGATACGCAGTATTTT
V gene: TRBV29-1
J gene: TRBJ2-3
clone size: -
D gene: -

CDR3 protein: CASSLEWLAGETQYF
CDR3 DNA: TGTGCCAGCAGCTTAGAGTGGCTAGCGGGAGAGACCCAGTACTTC
V gene: TRBV7-8
J gene: TRBJ2-5
clone size: few
D gene: TRBD2

CDR3 protein: CASRTSGGYEQYF
CDR3 DNA: TGTGCCAGCAGAACTAGCGGGGGGTACGAGCAGTACTTC
V gene: TRBV2
J gene: TRBJ2-7
clone size: many
D gene: TRBD2